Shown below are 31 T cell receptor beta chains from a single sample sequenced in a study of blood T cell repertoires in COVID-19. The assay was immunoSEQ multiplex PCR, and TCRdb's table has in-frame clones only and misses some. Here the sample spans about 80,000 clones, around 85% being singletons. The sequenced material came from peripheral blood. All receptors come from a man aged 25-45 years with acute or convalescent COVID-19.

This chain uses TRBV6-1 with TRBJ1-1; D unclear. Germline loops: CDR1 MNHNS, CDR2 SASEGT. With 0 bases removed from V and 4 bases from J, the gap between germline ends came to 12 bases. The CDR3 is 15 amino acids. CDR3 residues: CASSEAPGSGTEAFF. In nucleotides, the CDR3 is TGTGCCAGCAGTGAAGCGCCCGGGTCTGGCACTGAAGCTTTCTTT.

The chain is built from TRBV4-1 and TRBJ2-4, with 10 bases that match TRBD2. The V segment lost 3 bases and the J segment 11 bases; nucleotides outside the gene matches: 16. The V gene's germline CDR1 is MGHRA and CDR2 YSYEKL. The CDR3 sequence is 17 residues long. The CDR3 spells CASSQEAAGGPAGVQYF. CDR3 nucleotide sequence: TGCGCCAGCAGCCAGGAGGCAGCGGGAGGGCCCGCGGGCGTTCAGTACTTC.

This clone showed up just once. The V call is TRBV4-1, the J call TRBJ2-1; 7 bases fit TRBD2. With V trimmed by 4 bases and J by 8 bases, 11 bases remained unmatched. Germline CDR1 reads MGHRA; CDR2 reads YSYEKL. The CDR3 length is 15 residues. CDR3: CASSPLGGSVHEQFF. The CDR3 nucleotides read TGCGCCAGCAGCCCTTTAGGCGGGAGTGTCCATGAGCAGTTCTTC.

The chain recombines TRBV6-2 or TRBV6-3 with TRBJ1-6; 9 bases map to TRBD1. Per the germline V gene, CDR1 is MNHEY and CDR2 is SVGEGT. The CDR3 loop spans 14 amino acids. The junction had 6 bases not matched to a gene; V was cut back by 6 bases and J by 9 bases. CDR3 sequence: CASSWTGDASPLHF. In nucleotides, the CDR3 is TGTGCCAGCAGCTGGACAGGGGATGCTTCACCCCTCCACTTT.

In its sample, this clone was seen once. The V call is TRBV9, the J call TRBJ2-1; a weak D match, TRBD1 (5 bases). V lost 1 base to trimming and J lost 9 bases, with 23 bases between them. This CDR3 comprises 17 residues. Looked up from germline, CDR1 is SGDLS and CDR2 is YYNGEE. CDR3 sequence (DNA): TGTGCCAGCAGCGTACCCGGACAAGGACAACTACAAGGTGAGCAGTTCTTC. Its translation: CASSVPGQGQLQGEQFF.

DNA of the CDR3: TGTGCCAGCAGCTTAGTAGGGACAGGTAGCGCCGGGGAGCTGTTTTTT. It codes for CASSLVGTGSAGELFF. The chain uses TRBV7-9 and TRBJ2-2; 8 bases are a match to TRBD1. Germline V gene sequence: CDR1 SEHNR, CDR2 FQNEAQ (reference sequence). J was trimmed by 6 bases and V by 1 base; bases with no gene match: 7. This CDR3 contains 16 residues.

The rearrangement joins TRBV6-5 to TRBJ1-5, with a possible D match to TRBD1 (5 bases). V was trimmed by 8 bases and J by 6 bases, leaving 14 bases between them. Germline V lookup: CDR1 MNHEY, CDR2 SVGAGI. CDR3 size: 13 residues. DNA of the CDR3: TGTGCCAGCGATGTAAGGGGCCCTCAGCCCCAGCATTTT. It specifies CASDVRGPQPQHF.

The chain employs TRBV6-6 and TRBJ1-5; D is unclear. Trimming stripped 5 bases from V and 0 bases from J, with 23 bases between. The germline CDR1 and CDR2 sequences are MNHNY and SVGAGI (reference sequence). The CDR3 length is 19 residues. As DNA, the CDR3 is TGTGCCAGCAGTCGCCGCGAGGCCTTCCCTTTCTTTAGCAATCAGCCCCAGCATTTT. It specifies CASSRREAFPFFSNQPQHF.

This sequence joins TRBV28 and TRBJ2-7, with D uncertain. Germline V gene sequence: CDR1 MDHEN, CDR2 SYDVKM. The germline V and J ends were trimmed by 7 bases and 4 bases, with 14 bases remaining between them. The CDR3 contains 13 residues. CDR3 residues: CASNSPSSYEQYF. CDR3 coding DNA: TGTGCCAGCAATTCACCGAGCTCGTACGAGCAGTACTTC.

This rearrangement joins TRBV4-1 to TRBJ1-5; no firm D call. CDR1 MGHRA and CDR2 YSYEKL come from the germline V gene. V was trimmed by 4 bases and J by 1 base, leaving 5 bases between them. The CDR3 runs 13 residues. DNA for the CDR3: TGCGCCAGCAGCCTCCAAAGCAATCAGCCCCAGCATTTT. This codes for CASSLQSNQPQHF.

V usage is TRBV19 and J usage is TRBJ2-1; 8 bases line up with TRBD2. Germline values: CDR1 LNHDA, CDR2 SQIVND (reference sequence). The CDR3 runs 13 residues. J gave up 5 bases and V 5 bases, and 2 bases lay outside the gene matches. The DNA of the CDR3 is TGTGCCAGTAGTTTAGCGGGGAACAATGAGCAGTTCTTC. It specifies CASSLAGNNEQFF.

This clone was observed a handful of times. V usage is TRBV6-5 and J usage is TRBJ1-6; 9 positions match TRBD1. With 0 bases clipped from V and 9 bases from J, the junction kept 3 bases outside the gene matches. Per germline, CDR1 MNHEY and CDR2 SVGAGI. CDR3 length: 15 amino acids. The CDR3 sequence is CASSYSGTGTSPLHF. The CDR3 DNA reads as TGTGCCAGCAGTTACTCCGGGACAGGGACTTCACCCCTCCACTTT.

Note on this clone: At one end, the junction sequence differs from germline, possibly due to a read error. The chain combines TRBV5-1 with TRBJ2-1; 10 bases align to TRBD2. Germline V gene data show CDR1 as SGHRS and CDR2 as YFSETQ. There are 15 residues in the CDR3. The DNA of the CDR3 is TGCGCCAGCTGCTTTGGTCTAGCGGGAGTTAATGAGCAGTTCTTC. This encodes CASCFGLAGVNEQFF.

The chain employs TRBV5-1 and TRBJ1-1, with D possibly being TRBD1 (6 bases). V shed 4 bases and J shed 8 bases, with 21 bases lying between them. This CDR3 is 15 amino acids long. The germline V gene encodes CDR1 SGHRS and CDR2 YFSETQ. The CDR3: CASSNSQGAGLEAFF. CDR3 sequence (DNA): TGCGCCAGCAGCAATTCACAGGGCGCGGGCCTGGAAGCTTTCTTT.

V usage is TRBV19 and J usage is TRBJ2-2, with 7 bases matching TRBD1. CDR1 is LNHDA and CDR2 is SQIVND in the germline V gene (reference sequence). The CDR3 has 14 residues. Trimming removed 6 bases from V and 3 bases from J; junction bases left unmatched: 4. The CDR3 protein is CASSDRADTGELFF. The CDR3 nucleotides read TGTGCCAGTAGCGACAGGGCAGACACCGGGGAGCTGTTTTTT.

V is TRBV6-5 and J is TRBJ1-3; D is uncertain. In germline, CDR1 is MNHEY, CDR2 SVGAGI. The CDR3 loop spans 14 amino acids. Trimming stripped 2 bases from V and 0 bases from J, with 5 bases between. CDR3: CASSYGFSGNTIYF. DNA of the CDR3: TGTGCCAGCAGTTACGGCTTCTCTGGAAACACCATATATTTT.

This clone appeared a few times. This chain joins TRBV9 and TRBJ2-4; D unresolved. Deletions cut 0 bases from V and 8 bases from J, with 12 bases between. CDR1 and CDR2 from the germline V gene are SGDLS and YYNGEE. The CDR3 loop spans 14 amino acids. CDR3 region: CASSVDEATDIQYF. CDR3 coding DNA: TGTGCCAGCAGCGTAGATGAGGCGACGGACATTCAGTACTTC.

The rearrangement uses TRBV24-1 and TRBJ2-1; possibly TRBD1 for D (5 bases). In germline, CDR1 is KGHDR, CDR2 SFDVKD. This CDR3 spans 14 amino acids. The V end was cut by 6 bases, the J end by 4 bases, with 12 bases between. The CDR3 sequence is CATSHRQPYNEQFF. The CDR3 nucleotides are TGTGCCACCAGTCACAGGCAACCTTACAATGAGCAGTTCTTC.

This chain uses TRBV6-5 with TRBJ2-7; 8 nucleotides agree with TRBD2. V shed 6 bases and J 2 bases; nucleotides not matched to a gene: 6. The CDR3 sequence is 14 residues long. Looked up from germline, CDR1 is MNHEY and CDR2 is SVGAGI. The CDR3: CASSRLARAYEQYF. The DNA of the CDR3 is TGTGCCAGCAGCCGACTAGCGAGAGCCTACGAGCAGTACTTC.

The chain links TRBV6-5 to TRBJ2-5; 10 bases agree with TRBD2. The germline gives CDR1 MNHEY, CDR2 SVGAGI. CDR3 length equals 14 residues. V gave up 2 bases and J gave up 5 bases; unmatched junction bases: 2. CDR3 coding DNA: TGTGCCAGCAGTTACCTTAGCGGGAGGGAGACCCAGTACTTC. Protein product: CASSYLSGRETQYF.

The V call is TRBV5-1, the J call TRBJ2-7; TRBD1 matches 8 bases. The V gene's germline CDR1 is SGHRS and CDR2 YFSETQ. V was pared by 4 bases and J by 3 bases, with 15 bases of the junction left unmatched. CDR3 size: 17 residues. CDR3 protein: CASSVGVGRTGYYEQYF. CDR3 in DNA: TGCGCCAGCAGCGTGGGGGTGGGGCGGACAGGGTACTACGAGCAGTACTTC.

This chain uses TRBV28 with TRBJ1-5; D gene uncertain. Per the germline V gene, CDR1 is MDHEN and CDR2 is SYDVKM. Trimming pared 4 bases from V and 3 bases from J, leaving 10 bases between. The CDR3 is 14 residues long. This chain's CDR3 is CASSSPLNNQPQHF. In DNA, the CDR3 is TGTGCCAGCAGTTCACCACTAAACAATCAGCCCCAGCATTTT.

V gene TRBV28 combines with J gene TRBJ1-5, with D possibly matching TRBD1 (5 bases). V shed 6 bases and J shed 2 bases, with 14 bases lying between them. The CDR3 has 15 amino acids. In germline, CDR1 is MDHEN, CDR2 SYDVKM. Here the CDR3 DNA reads TGTGCCAGCAGAATTGGGGGGATTCGCAATCAGCCCCAGCATTTT. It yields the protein CASRIGGIRNQPQHF.

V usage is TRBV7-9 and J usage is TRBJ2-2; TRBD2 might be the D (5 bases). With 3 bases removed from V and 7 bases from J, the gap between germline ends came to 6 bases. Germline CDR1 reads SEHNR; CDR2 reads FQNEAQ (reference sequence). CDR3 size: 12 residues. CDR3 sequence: CASSFRGGELFF. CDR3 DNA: TGTGCCAGCAGCTTTCGGGGCGGGGAGCTGTTTTTT.

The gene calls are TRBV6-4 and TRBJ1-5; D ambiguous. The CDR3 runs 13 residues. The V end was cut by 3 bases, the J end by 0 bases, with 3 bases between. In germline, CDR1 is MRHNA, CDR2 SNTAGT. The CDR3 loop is CASSEHSNQPQHF. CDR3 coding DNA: TGTGCCAGCAGTGAACATAGCAATCAGCCCCAGCATTTT.

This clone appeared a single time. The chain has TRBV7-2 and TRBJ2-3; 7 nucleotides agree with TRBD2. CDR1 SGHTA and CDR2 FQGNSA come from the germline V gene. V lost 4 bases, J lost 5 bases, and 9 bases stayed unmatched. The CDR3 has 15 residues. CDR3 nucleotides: TGTGCCAGCAGCTCAACCGGCGGGGGAAGAGATACGCAGTATTTT. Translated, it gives CASSSTGGGRDTQYF.

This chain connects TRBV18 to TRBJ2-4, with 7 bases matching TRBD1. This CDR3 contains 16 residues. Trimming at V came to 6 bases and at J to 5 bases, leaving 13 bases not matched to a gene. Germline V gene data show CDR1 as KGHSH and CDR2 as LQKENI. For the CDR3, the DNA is TGTGCCAGCTCGCTCAAAGGATCCGGGACAGAAAACATTCAGTACTTC. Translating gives CASSLKGSGTENIQYF.

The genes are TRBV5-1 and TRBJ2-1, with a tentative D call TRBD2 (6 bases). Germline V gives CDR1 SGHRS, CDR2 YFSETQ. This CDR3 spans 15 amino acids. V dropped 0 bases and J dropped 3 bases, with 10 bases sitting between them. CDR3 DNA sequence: TGCGCCAGCAGCTTGGGACTAGACTACTACAATGAGCAGTTCTTC. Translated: CASSLGLDYYNEQFF.

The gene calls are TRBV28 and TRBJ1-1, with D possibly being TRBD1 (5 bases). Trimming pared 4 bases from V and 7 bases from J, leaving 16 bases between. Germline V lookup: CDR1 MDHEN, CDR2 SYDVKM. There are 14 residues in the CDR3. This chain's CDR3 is CASSSVGGKNEAFF. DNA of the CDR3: TGTGCCAGCAGTTCAGTGGGGGGGAAGAATGAAGCTTTCTTT. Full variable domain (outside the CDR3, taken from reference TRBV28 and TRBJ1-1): DVKVTQSSRYLVKRTGEKVFLECVQDMDHENMFWYRQDPGLGLRLIYFSYDVKMKEKGDIPEGYSVSREKKERFSLILESASTNQTSMYLCASSSVGGKNEAFFGQGTRLTVV.

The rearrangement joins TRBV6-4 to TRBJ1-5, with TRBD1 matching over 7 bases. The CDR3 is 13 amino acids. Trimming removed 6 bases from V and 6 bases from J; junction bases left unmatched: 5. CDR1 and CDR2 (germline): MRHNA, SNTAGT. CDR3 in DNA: TGTGCCAGCAGCACAGGGGTGAGTCAGCCCCAGCATTTT. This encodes CASSTGVSQPQHF.

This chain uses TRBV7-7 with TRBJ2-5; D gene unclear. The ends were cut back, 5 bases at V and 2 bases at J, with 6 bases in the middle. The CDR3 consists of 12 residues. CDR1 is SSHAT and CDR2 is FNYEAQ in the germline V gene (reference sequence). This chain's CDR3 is CASSPVQETQYF. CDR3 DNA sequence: TGTGCCAGCAGCCCTGTGCAAGAGACCCAGTACTTC.